A single sample gave rise to the 27 T cell receptor beta chains below, sequenced in a study of post-analysis software for immune sequencing data (dated by TCRdb to about 2015). Points the paper makes about the study in general: Four or five TRBV segments, including TRBV5-6, TRBV5-1 and TRBV20-1, were significantly more frequent in patients than controls.

Their antigen targets remain unknown. Libraries were built with PCR. Sequencing was performed on an Illumina HiSeq 2500. To reduce PCR and sequencing biases, unique molecular identifiers were built into the TCR beta cDNA libraries. TCRdb reworked the public reads: Q25 trimming with fastp, MiXCR clone assembly, productive beta chains retained. Rows matching on CDR3 protein sequence are summarized as one entry with the most common DNA and genes. The table for this sample lists roughly 800,000 distinct CDR3 sequences; about 53% of them were counted only once. The ten largest clones add up to under 6% of the sample. Sample: blood. The origin of the receptors is a girl between 5 and 17 years old with multiple sclerosis.

This rearrangement joins TRBV2 to TRBJ2-1, with 9 bases matching TRBD1. Looked up from germline, CDR1 is SNHLY and CDR2 is FYNNEI. The CDR3 spans 14 residues. J gave up 7 bases and V 6 bases, and 7 bases lay outside the gene matches. CDR3 in amino acids: CASRSRDRVNEQFF. The CDR3 DNA reads TGTGCCAGCAGATCCCGGGACAGGGTAAATGAGCAGTTCTTC. Full variable domain (outside the CDR3, taken from reference TRBV2 and TRBJ2-1): EPEVTQTPSHQVTQMGQEVILRCVPISNHLYFYWYRQILGQKVEFLVSFYNNEISEKSEIFDDQFSVERPDGSNFTLKIRSTKLEDSAMYFCASRSRDRVNEQFFGPGTRLTVL.

The J gene is TRBJ1-1, the V gene TRBV5-1; 12 bases map to TRBD1. Germline assignment: CDR1 SGHRS and CDR2 YFSETQ. This CDR3 region has 16 residues. V shed 5 bases, J shed 6 bases, and the junction held 11 bases outside the gene matches. Written as DNA, the CDR3 is TGCGCCAGCAGTTTCGGGACAGGGGGCGCGGGCGCTGAAGCTTTCTTT. The encoded protein is CASSFGTGGAGAEAFF.

The genes are TRBV11-2 and TRBJ2-1; D is possibly TRBD2 (5 bases). TRBJ2-7 matches the DNA end more closely, so the J call is doubtful. Per germline, CDR1 SGHAT and CDR2 FQNNGV. This CDR3 spans 13 amino acids. The CDR3 here is CASTAGWGAEQYF. The CDR3 nucleotides read TGTGCCAGCACTGCCGGGTGGGGAGCCGAGCAGTACTTC.

V usage is TRBV6-4 and J usage is TRBJ2-1; 8 bases are a match to TRBD2. The length of the CDR3 is 16 residues. Germline CDR1 is MRHNA and CDR2 is SNTAGT. Trimming cost V 5 bases and J 0 bases; bases outside gene matches: 6. CDR3 region: CASSSIAGPSYNEQFF. The CDR3 DNA reads as TGTGCCAGCAGTTCTATAGCGGGACCCTCCTACAATGAGCAGTTCTTC.

This clonotype was picked up a small number of times. The chain joins TRBV21-1 to TRBJ2-5; the table's D call of TRBD2 was not tested on the DNA. TRBV21-1 is a pseudogene. The CDR3 covers 14 residues. CDR3 DNA: TGTGCCAGCAGCAAAGAGGGCAGAGGGGAGACCCAGTACTTC. This codes for CASSKEGRGETQYF.

V usage is TRBV25-1 and J usage is TRBJ2-1; D gene uncertain. Trimming stripped 3 bases from V and 8 bases from J, with 11 bases between. The length of the CDR3 is 13 residues. Germline V CDR1 and CDR2: MGHDK, SYGVNS. The CDR3 spells CASSEPPGYEQFF. The CDR3 DNA is TGTGCCAGCAGTGAGCCGCCCGGGTATGAGCAGTTCTTC.

Only a few counts were recorded for this clonotype. CDR3 bases: TGTGCCAGCAGCTTGACAGGCCACCAAGAGACCCAGTACTTC. This sequence encodes CASSLTGHQETQYF. V usage is TRBV5-4 and J usage is TRBJ2-5, with D perhaps TRBD1 (5 bases). V dropped 1 base and J dropped 0 bases, with 7 bases sitting between them. This CDR3 region has 14 residues. Germline CDR1 reads SGHNT; CDR2 reads YYREEE (reference sequence).

The rearrangement joins TRBV9 to TRBJ2-4; D is unresolved. Germline CDR1 is SGDLS and CDR2 is YYNGEE. The CDR3 is 19 residues long. V dropped 0 bases and J dropped 0 bases, with 19 bases sitting between them. The CDR3 loop reads CASSVGERGYEGAKNIQYF. The DNA for the CDR3 is TGTGCCAGCAGCGTAGGGGAAAGAGGCTATGAAGGAGCCAAAAACATTCAGTACTTC.

The chain recombines TRBV29-1 with TRBJ2-3; TRBD2 might be the D (6 bases). Germline assignment: CDR1 SQVTM and CDR2 ANQGSEA. The CDR3 is 12 residues long. Trimming shortened V by 8 bases and J by 4 bases, and 13 bases separated the two germline ends. CDR3 sequence: CSSSGTSDTQYF. CDR3 sequence (DNA): TGCAGCTCATCCGGGACTTCAGATACGCAGTATTTT.

The sample holds a few counts of this clonotype. CDR3 sequence (DNA): TGTGCCATCAGTTATAGCGGGGCAGACCAAGAGACCCAGTACTTC. Translating gives CAISYSGADQETQYF. The V gene is TRBV10-3, the J gene TRBJ2-5; TRBD2 aligns across 8 bases. Unmatched junction bases numbered 5, after V lost 5 bases and J lost 0 bases. The CDR3 totals 15 residues. Germline CDR1 reads ENHRY; CDR2 reads SYGVKD.

CDR3 sequence reads: CATSLDTVEQYF. The DNA for the CDR3 is TGTGCCACCAGCCTCGACACGGTCGAGCAGTACTTC. This chain links TRBV15 with TRBJ2-7; D not certain. The V gene's germline CDR1 is LNHNV and CDR2 YYDKDF (reference sequence). The CDR3 has 12 residues. The V gene lost 5 bases and the J gene lost 6 bases, with 11 bases spanning the gap.

The chain is built from TRBV5-1 and TRBJ2-1, with a tentative D call TRBD1 (5 bases). CDR1 and CDR2 (germline): SGHRS, YFSETQ. The CDR3 extends over 16 amino acids. V was shortened by 0 bases and J by 0 bases, with 10 bases between the two germline ends. This chain's CDR3 is CASSLVGPSSYNEQFF. The CDR3 DNA is TGCGCCAGCAGCTTGGTGGGGCCTAGCTCCTACAATGAGCAGTTCTTC.

This chain joins TRBV20-1 and TRBJ2-5; 7 bases are shared with TRBD2. The last part of the DNA fits TRBJ2-7 better; the J call may be wrong. Germline loops: CDR1 DFQATT, CDR2 SNEGSKA (reference sequence). The CDR3 is 13 residues long. CDR3 loop: CSARAGGYYEQYF. CDR3 nucleotide sequence: TGCAGTGCTAGAGCCGGGGGGTACTACGAGCAGTACTTC.

In its sample, this clonotype was seen a few times. The chain carries TRBV12-3 or TRBV12-4 and TRBJ2-5; 7 bases map to TRBD2. J lost 1 base, V lost 5 bases, and 7 bases had no gene match. This CDR3 is 15 amino acids long. This CDR3 is CASSLGEGGQETQYF. In nucleotides, the CDR3 is TGTGCCAGCAGTCTCGGGGAGGGAGGCCAAGAGACCCAGTACTTC.

This clonotype was recorded only once. V usage is TRBV7-2 and J usage is TRBJ2-7; 10 bases are shared with TRBD2. V lost 10 bases to trimming and J lost 2 bases; unmatched junction nucleotides: 11. CDR1 and CDR2 (germline): SGHTA, FQGNSA. The CDR3 contains 15 residues. This chain's CDR3 is CAIQRIGTSAYEQYF. As DNA, the CDR3 is TGTGCCATACAGAGAATCGGGACTAGCGCCTACGAGCAGTACTTC.

The rearrangement uses TRBV29-1 and TRBJ1-2; no clear D. The CDR3 extends over 12 amino acids. Germline loops: CDR1 SQVTM, CDR2 ANQGSEA. V was pared by 4 bases and J by 4 bases, with 10 bases between. CDR3 residues: CSVVENTYGYTF. CDR3 bases: TGCAGCGTTGTCGAAAACACCTATGGCTACACCTTC.

This chain connects TRBV29-1 to TRBJ2-5; D is perhaps TRBD1 (6 bases). Gene TRBJ2-1 matches the end of the DNA better, so the J call may be wrong. CDR3 length: 12 residues. Germline V gene sequence: CDR1 SQVTM, CDR2 ANQGSEA. The CDR3 loop reads CSVDRGQETQFF. As DNA, the CDR3 is TGCAGCGTTGACAGGGGCCAAGAGACCCAGTTCTTC.

The sample holds many counts of this clonotype. This sequence joins TRBV20-1 and TRBJ2-1; 10 nucleotides match TRBD1. V lost 0 bases and J lost 4; bases outside the gene matches: 6. The germline V gene has CDR1 DFQATT and CDR2 SNEGSKA (reference sequence). CDR3 length equals 16 residues. The CDR3 DNA reads as TGCAGTGCTAGAGATAGGAGGACAGGGGGTTACAATGAGCAGTTCTTC. This codes for CSARDRRTGGYNEQFF.

The chain employs TRBV18 and TRBJ2-1; a possible D gene is TRBD2 (6 bases). Germline V gives CDR1 KGHSH, CDR2 LQKENI. The CDR3 length is 14 residues. The V gene lost 2 bases and the J gene lost 5 bases, with 10 bases spanning the gap. The CDR3 DNA reads TGTGCCAGCTCACCAGCAGCTAGCGACAATGAGCAGTTCTTC. Translating it yields CASSPAASDNEQFF.

V is TRBV7-6 and J is TRBJ1-4; TRBD1 agrees at 10 bases. This CDR3 has 14 residues. Trimming cost V 5 bases and J 8 bases; bases outside gene matches: 5. Germline loops: CDR1 SGHVS, CDR2 FNYEAQ. CDR3 region: CASSPTGGTEKLFF. The CDR3, as DNA: TGTGCCAGCAGCCCGACAGGGGGCACGGAAAAACTGTTTTTT.

The chain combines TRBV6-1 with TRBJ2-3, with 9 positions matching TRBD2. Germline-derived CDR1 and CDR2 are MNHNS and SASEGT. V gave up 2 bases and J gave up 8 bases; unmatched junction bases: 11. The CDR3 has 16 amino acids. CDR3 coding DNA: TGTGCCAGCAGTGAAACGAGCGGGAGGTCCGACGGTACGCAGTATTTT. Translating it yields CASSETSGRSDGTQYF.

V gene TRBV20-1 combines with J gene TRBJ1-2; D is ambiguous. The V and J ends lost 7 bases and 3 bases respectively, with 15 bases between them. CDR1 and CDR2 (germline): DFQATT, SNEGSKA (reference sequence). This CDR3 is built from 13 residues. This chain's CDR3 is CSVGEGEYYGYTF. The DNA for the CDR3 is TGCAGTGTCGGGGAGGGAGAGTACTATGGCTACACCTTC.

The chain combines TRBV11-2 with TRBJ1-1, with 7 bases lining up with TRBD1. The CDR3 loop spans 14 amino acids. The germline CDR1 and CDR2 sequences are SGHAT and FQNNGV. The ends lost 8 bases at V and 4 bases at J; junction bases unmatched: 10. As DNA, the CDR3 is TGTGCCAGCGGACCAGGGGGAGTGGGCACTGAAGCTTTCTTT. Protein sequence: CASGPGGVGTEAFF.

Only one count was recorded for this clonotype. CDR3 nucleotide sequence: TGCGCCAGCAGCCCCGGGGGGCAGGGCCTCTCCTACGAGCAGTACTTC. Its protein product is CASSPGGQGLSYEQYF. The chain carries TRBV4-1 and TRBJ2-7, with a tentative D call TRBD2 (7 bases). V was cut by 4 bases and J by 0 bases, with 16 bases left in between. This CDR3 is 16 amino acids long. From germline, CDR1 is MGHRA and CDR2 YSYEKL.

V and J are TRBV12-3 or TRBV12-4 and TRBJ1-2; tentatively, D is TRBD1 (6 bases). This CDR3 spans 13 amino acids. Trimming stripped 4 bases from V and 4 bases from J, with 10 bases between. This chain's CDR3 is CASSYGQIYGYTF. CDR3 nucleotides: TGTGCCAGCAGTTACGGACAGATCTATGGCTACACCTTC.

This clonotype was detected a few times. This chain connects TRBV10-3 to TRBJ2-6, with D possibly matching TRBD1 (6 bases). Trimming cost V 4 bases and J 2 bases, with 9 bases left between them. The CDR3 totals 15 residues. The germline V gene encodes CDR1 ENHRY and CDR2 SYGVKD. The CDR3 sequence: CAISAQGAGANVLTF. DNA of the CDR3: TGTGCCATCAGTGCACAGGGCGCTGGGGCCAACGTCCTGACTTTC.

The chain employs TRBV7-6 and TRBJ1-4, with TRBD1 matching over 7 bases. The CDR3 totals 16 residues. Unmatched junction bases numbered 10, after V lost 5 bases and J lost 4 bases. Germline CDR1 and CDR2: SGHVS and FNYEAQ. The CDR3 loop reads CASSLGIGTDNEKLFF. In nucleotides, the CDR3 is TGTGCCAGCAGCCTGGGAATTGGGACAGATAATGAAAAACTGTTTTTT.